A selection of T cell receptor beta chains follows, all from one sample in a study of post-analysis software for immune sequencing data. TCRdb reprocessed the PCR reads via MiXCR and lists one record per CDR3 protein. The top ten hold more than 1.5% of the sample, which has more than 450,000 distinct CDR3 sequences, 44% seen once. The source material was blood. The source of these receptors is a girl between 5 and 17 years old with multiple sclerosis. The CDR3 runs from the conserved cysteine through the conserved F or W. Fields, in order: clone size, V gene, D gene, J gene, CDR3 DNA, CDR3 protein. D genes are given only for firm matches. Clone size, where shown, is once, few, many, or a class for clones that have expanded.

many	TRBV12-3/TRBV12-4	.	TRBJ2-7	TGTGCCAGCAGTTTAGGACAGCACTACGAGCAGTACTTC	CASSLGQHYEQYF
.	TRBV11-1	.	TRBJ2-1	TGTGCCAGCAGGGCCAAATTCGATGAGCAGTTCTTC	CASRAKFDEQFF
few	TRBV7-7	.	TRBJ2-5	TGTGCCAGCAGCCGGGACGGGGGGCACGAGACCCAGTACTTC	CASSRDGGHETQYF
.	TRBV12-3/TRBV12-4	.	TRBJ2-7	TGTGCCAGCATACGCAGGGACCGGGAGCAGTACTTC	CASIRRDREQYF
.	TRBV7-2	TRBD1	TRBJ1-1	TGTGCCAGCAGCGTCACAGGGGCCGGCACTGAAGCTTTCTTT	CASSVTGAGTEAFF
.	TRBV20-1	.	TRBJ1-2	TGCAGTGCTAGAGATCTTCTTCTTTATGTCGTGGCTCGGGGGCACGGTTATGGCTACACCTTC	CSARDLLLYVVARGHGYGYTF
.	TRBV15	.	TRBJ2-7	TGTGCCACCAGCAGAGATGCCCCTCCAGGCTACGAGCAGTACTTC	CATSRDAPPGYEQYF
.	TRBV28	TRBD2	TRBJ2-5	TGTGCCAGCAGTCCCAGGACTAGCCCGGGGAGATACAATGAGCAGTACTTC	CASSPRTSPGRYNEQYF
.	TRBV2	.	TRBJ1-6	TGTGCCAGCAGTGCGGACGGGCCCCTGGGAAATTCACCCCCCCACTTT	CASSADGPLGNSPPHF
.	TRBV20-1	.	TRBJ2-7	TGCAGTGCTAGAGATTTCCTCGACGAGCAGTACTTC	CSARDFLDEQYF
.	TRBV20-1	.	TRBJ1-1	TGCAGTGCTCTGCGGACAGCGAACACTGAAGCTTTCTTT	CSALRTANTEAFF
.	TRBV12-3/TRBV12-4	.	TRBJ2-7	TGTGCCAGCAGTCCAAAAGGGGGTGTCAAGCAGTACTTC	CASSPKGGVKQYF
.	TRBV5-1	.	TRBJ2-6	TGCGCCAGCAGCGATCAGGCTGGGGCCAACGTCCTGACTTTC	CASSDQAGANVLTF
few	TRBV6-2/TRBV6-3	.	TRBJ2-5	TGTGCCAGCAGTTACTCCTCATACCGGGGCGTTCAAGAGACCCAGTACTTC	CASSYSSYRGVQETQYF
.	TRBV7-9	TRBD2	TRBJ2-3	TGTGCCAGCAGCTCTGAACTAGCGGATACGCAGTATTTT	CASSSELADTQYF
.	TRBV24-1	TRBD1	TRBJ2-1	TGTGCCACCAGTGATTTCCCGGGACAGGGGGCTGAGCATGCGTACAATGAGCAGTTCTTC	CATSDFPGQGAEHAYNEQFF
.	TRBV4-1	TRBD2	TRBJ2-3	TGCGCCAGCAGCCAAGGACTAGCGGGCAGCACAGATACGCAGTATTTT	CASSQGLAGSTDTQYF
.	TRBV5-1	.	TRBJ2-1	TGCGCCAGCAGCTATTCCTTTGGACAGACCAATGAGCAGTTCTTC	CASSYSFGQTNEQFF
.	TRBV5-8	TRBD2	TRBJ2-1	TGTGCCAGCAGCTCATGGACTAGCCCCTACAATGAGCAGTTCTTC	CASSSWTSPYNEQFF
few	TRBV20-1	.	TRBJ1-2	TGCAGTGCTAGAGGCGGGGACTATGGCTACACCTTC	CSARGGDYGYTF
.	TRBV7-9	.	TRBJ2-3	TGTGCCGGCAGCTTACCCGATACGCAGTATTTT	CAGSLPDTQYF
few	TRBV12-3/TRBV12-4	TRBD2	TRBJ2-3	TGTGCCAGCAGATTAGCGGGATTCACAGATACGCAGTATTTT	CASRLAGFTDTQYF
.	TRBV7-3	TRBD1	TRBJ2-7	TGTGCCAGCAGCTTCGAGGGGGCGTTAGGGCAGTACTTC	CASSFEGALGQYF
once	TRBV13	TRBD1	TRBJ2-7	TGTGCCAGCAGCTCCCTCCGGGACAGGGACTTCTACGAGCAGTACTTC	CASSSLRDRDFYEQYF
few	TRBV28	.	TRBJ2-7	TGTGCCTCGCGGTCCTTCAACTACGAGCAGTACTTC	CASRSFNYEQYF
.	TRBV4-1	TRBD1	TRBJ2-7	TGCGCCAGCAGCCAAGTTCGGGACAGGGGCCCTTACGAGCGGTACTTC	CASSQVRDRGPYERYF
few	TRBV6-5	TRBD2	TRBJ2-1	TGTGCCAGCAGTCAGGGACTAGCGGCCTACAATGAGCAGTTCTTC	CASSQGLAAYNEQFF
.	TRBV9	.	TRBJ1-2	TGTGCCAGCAGCGTAGCGACAGAGGGTGGCTACACCTTC	CASSVATEGGYTF
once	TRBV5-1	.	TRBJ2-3	TGCGCCAGCAGCCCCTGGAGGGATGAGCAGTATTTT	CASSPWRDEQYF
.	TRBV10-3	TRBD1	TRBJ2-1	TGTGCCATCAGCCGGGGACAGGGTGTAAACAATGAGCAGTTCTTC	CAISRGQGVNNEQFF
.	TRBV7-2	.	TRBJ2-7	TGTGCCAGCAGCTTAGGCTTCTCCTACGAGCAGTACTTC	CASSLGFSYEQYF
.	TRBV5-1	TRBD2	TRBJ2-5	TGCGCCAGCAGCTTAGGCCGACGGGGACTATACCAAGAGACCCAGTACTTC	CASSLGRRGLYQETQYF
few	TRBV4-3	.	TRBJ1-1	TGCGCCAGCAGCCAAGAGGAGGGGGTGAACACTGAAGCTTTCTTT	CASSQEEGVNTEAFF
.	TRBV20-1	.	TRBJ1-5	TGCAGTGCTCCCGGGCCCAGCAATCAGCCCCAGCATTTT	CSAPGPSNQPQHF
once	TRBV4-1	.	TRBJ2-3	TGCGCCAGCAGCCTTTTAGCGGAGGCAACCACAGATACGCAGTATTTT	CASSLLAEATTDTQYF
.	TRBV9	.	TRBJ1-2	TGTGCCAGCAGCCAGGGCAGAGCTAACTATGGCTACACCTTC	CASSQGRANYGYTF
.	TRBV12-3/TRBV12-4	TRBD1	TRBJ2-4	TGTGCCAGCAGTTCCGGGGGACAGGGTCGCATTCAGTACTTC	CASSSGGQGRIQYF
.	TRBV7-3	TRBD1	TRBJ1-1	TGTGCCAGCAGCCGCGACAGGGGGGACACTGAAGCTTTCTTT	CASSRDRGDTEAFF
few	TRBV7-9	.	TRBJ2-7	TGTGCCAGCAGCTTAGCTCTGGGCGACGAGCAGTACTTC	CASSLALGDEQYF
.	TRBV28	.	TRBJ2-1	TGTGCCAGCAGGCAAATAAGCTCCTACAATGAGCAGTTCTTC	CASRQISSYNEQFF
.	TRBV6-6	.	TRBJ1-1	TGTGCCAGCAGTTACCGAGGGGACGATTCTGAAGCTTTCTTT	CASSYRGDDSEAFF
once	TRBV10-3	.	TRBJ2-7	TGTACCATCAGGACCGACGGAACCTACGAGCAGTACTTC	CTIRTDGTYEQYF
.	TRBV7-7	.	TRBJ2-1	TGTGCCAGCACCGAAGGGGTAGGGAGCTCCTACAATGAGCAGTTCTTC	CASTEGVGSSYNEQFF
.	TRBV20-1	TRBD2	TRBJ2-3	TGCAGTGCCCCGTTTGGCGGGAGTTCTGGCACAGATACGCAGTATTTT	CSAPFGGSSGTDTQYF
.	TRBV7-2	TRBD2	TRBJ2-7	TGTGCCAGCAGCCCCAGGACTAGCCGTGACTACGAGCAGTACTTC	CASSPRTSRDYEQYF
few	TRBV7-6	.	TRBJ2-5	TGTGCCAGCAGCTTAGTAAGCGAAATAGGGCAAGAGACCCGGTACTTC	CASSLVSEIGQETRYF
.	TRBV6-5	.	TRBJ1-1	TGTGCCAGCAGTCTCGCGCTGGGCTTAAACACTGAAGCTTTCTTT	CASSLALGLNTEAFF
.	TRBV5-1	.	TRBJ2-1	TGCGCCAGCAGCTTTTTCAGCAGGGTACATGAGCAGTTCTTC	CASSFFSRVHEQFF
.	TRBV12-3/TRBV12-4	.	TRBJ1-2	TGTGCCAGCAGGGGGATGTATGGCTACACCTTC	CASRGMYGYTF
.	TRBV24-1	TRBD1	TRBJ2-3	TGTGCCACCAGCTTGGGACAGGGGACCCTCGGGGGCACAGATACGCAGTATTTT	CATSLGQGTLGGTDTQYF